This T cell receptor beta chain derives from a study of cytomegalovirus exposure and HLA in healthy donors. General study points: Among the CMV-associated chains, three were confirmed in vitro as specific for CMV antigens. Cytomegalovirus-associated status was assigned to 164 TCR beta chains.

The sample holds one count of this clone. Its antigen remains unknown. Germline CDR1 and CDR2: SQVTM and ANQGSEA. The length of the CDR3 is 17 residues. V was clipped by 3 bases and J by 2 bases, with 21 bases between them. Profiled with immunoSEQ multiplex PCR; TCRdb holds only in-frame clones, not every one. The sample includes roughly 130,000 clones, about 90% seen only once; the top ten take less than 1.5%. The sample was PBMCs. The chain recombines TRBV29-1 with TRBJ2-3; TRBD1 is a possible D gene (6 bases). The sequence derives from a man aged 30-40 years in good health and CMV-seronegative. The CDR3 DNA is TGCAGCGTTGACCCCGGGACAAGAGGGACGATCACAGATACGCAGTATTTT. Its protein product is CSVDPGTRGTITDTQYF.